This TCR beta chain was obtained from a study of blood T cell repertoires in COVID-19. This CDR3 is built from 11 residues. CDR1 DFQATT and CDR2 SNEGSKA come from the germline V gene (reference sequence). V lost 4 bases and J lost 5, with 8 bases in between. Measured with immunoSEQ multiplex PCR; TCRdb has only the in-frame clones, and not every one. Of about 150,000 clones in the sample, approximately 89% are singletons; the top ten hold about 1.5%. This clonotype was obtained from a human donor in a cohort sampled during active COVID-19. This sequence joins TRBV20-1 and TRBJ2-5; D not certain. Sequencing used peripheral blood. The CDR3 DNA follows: TGCAGTGCTACCCTCGGTGAGACCCAGTACTTC. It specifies CSATLGETQYF.